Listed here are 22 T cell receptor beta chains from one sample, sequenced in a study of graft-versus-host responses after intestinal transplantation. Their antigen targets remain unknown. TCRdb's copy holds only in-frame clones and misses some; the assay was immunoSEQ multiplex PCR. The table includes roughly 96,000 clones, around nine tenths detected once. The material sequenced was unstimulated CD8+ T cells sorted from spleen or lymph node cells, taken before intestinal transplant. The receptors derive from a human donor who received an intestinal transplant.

The CDR3, as DNA: TGTGCCAGTAGTATTCGTCCCCAGGGAAGTAATGAAAAACTGTTTTTT. This translates into CASSIRPQGSNEKLFF. The chain carries TRBV19 and TRBJ1-4, with D maybe TRBD1 (5 bases). There are 16 residues in the CDR3. V lost 3 bases to trimming and J lost 4 bases, with 15 bases between them. The germline CDR1 and CDR2 sequences are LNHDA and SQIVND (reference sequence).

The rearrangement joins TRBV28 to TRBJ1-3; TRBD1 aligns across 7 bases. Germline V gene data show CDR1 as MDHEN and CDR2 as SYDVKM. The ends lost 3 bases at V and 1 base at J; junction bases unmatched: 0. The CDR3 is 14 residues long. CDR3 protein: CASSLGQSGNTIYF. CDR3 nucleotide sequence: TGTGCCAGCAGTTTGGGACAGTCTGGAAACACCATATATTTT.

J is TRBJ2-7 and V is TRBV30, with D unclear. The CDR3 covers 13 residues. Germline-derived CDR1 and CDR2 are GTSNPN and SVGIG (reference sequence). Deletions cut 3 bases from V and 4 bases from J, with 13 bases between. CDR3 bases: TGTGCCTGGAGCCCCGCGAGGTGGTACGAGCAGTACTTC. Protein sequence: CAWSPARWYEQYF.

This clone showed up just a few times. CDR3 coding DNA: TGTGCCAGCAGAGACGGGTCAGGGGGCGGCTACGAGCAGTACTTC. It encodes CASRDGSGGGYEQYF. The J gene is TRBJ2-7, the V gene TRBV6-6; 8 bases match TRBD1. The J segment lost 3 bases and the V segment lost 6 bases, leaving 10 bases of the junction unmatched. The germline gives CDR1 MNHNY, CDR2 SVGAGI (reference sequence). The CDR3 is 15 residues long.

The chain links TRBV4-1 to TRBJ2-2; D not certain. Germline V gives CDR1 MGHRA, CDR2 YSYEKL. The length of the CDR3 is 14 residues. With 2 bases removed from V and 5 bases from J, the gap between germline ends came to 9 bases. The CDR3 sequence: CASSQFFPTGELFF. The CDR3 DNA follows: TGCGCCAGCAGCCAATTTTTTCCGACCGGGGAGCTGTTTTTT.

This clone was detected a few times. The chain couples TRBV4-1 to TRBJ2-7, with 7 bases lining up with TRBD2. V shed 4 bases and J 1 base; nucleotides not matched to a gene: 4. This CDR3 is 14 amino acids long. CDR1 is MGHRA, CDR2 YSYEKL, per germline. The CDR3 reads CASSPREDSYEQYF. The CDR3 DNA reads TGCGCCAGCAGCCCACGGGAGGATTCCTACGAGCAGTACTTC.

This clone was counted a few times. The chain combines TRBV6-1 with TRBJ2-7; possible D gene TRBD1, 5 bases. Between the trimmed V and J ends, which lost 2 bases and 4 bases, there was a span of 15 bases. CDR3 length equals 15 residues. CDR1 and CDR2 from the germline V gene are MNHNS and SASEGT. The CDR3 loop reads CASSELQAVRYEQYF. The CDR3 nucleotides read TGTGCCAGCAGTGAACTACAGGCGGTGCGATACGAGCAGTACTTC.

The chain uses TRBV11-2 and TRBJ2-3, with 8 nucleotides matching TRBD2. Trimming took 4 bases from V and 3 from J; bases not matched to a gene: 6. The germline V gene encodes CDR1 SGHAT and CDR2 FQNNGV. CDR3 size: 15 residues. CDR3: CASSSTGGGTDTQYF. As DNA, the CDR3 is TGTGCCAGCAGCTCAACGGGAGGGGGGACAGATACGCAGTATTTT. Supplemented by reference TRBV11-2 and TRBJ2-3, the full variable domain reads EAGVAQSPRYKIIEKRQSVAFWCNPISGHATLYWYQQILGQGPKLLIQFQNNGVVDDSQLPKDRFSAERLKGVDSTLKIQPAKLEDSAVYLCASSSTGGGTDTQYFGPGTRLTVL.

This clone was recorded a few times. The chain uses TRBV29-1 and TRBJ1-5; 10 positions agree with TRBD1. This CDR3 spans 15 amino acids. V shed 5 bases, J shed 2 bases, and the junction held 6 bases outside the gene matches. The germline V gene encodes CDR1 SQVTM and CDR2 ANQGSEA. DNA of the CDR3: TGCAGCGTTCTAACCGGGACAGGGGGCAATCAGCCCCAGCATTTT. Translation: CSVLTGTGGNQPQHF.

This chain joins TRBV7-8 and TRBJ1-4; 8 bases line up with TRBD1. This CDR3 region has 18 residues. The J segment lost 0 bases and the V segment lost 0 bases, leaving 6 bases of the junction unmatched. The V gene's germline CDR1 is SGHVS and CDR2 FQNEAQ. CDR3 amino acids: CASSLAAGGPSTNEKLFF. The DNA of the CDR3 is TGTGCCAGCAGCTTAGCGGCAGGGGGCCCATCAACTAATGAAAAACTGTTTTTT.

The chain's CDR3 is CASSGSSRGAPADTQYF. Written as DNA, the CDR3 is TGTGCCAGCAGCGGAAGTTCGCGGGGGGCCCCCGCAGATACGCAGTATTTT. The chain uses TRBV9 and TRBJ2-3, with 8 bases aligning to TRBD2. The CDR3 contains 17 residues. The V segment lost 3 bases and the J segment 4 bases; nucleotides outside the gene matches: 13. Per the germline V gene, CDR1 is SGDLS and CDR2 is YYNGEE. Variable domain in full (rest from reference TRBV9 and TRBJ2-3): DSGVTQTPKHLITATGQRVTLRCSPRSGDLSVYWYQQSLDQGLQFLIQYYNGEERAKGNILERFSAQQFPDLHSELNLSSLELGDSALYFCASSGSSRGAPADTQYFGPGTRLTVL.

This CDR3 reads CASSAPYSFSGVGSGYTF. The CDR3 nucleotides read TGTGCCAGCAGCGCGCCCTACTCATTCTCAGGGGTTGGGTCTGGCTACACCTTC. The chain couples TRBV7-2 to TRBJ1-2; weak D call: TRBD1 (6 bases). From germline, CDR1 is SGHTA and CDR2 FQGNSA. V dropped 5 bases and J dropped 7 bases, with 29 bases sitting between them. This CDR3 contains 18 residues.

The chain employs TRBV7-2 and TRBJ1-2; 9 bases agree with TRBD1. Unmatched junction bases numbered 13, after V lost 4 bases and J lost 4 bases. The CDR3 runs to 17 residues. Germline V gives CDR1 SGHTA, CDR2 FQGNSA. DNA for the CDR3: TGTGCCAGCAGCTCCTCCGATAACACAGGGGGCGTCTATGGCTACACCTTC. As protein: CASSSSDNTGGVYGYTF.

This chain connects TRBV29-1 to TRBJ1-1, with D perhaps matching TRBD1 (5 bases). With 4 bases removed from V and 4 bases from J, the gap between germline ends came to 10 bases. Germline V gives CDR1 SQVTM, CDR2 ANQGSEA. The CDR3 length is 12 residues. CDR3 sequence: CSVAGGGTEAFF. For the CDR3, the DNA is TGCAGCGTTGCCGGGGGGGGCACTGAAGCTTTCTTT.

The CDR3 DNA is TGTGCCAGCAGCTCCGGTGAGGAGACCCAGTACTTC. It is translated as CASSSGEETQYF. The rearrangement joins TRBV7-9 to TRBJ2-5; no reliable D call. Trimming removed 4 bases from V and 5 bases from J, with 8 bases in between. Germline CDR1 reads SEHNR; CDR2 reads FQNEAQ (reference sequence). This CDR3 comprises 12 residues.

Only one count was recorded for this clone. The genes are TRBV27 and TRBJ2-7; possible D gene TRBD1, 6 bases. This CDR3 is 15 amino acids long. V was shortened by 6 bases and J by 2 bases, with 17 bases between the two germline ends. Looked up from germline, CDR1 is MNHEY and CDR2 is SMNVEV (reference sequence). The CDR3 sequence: CASRYRDPLTYEQYF. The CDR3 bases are TGTGCCAGCAGATACAGGGACCCCCTGACCTACGAGCAGTACTTC.

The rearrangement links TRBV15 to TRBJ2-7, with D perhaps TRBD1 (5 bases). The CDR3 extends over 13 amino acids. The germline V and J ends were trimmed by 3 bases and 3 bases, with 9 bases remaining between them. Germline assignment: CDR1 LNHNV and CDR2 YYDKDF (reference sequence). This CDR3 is CATSRTDHYEQYF. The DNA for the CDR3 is TGTGCCACCAGCAGGACAGATCACTACGAGCAGTACTTC. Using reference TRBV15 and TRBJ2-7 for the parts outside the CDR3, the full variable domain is DAMVIQNPRYQVTQFGKPVTLSCSQTLNHNVMYWYQQKSSQAPKLLFHYYDKDFNNEADTPDNFQSRRPNTSFCFLDIRSPGLGDTAMYLCATSRTDHYEQYFGPGTRLTVT.

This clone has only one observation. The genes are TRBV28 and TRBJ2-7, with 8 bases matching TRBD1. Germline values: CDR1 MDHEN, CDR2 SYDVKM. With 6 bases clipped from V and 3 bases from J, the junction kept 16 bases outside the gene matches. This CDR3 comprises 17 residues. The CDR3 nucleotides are TGTGCCAGCAGCCTTTACTATGGGACAGGCCGGATCTACGAGCAGTACTTC. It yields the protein CASSLYYGTGRIYEQYF.

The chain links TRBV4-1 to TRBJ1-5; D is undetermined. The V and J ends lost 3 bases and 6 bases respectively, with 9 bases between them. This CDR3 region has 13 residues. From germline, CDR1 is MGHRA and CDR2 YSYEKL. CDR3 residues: CASSQGGGQPQHF. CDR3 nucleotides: TGCGCCAGCAGCCAGGGAGGCGGTCAGCCCCAGCATTTT.

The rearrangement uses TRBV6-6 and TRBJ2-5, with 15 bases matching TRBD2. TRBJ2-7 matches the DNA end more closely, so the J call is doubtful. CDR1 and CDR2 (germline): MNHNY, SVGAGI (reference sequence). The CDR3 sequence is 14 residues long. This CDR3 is CASSGLAGGYEQYF. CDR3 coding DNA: TGTGCCAGCAGCGGACTAGCGGGAGGGTACGAGCAGTACTTC.

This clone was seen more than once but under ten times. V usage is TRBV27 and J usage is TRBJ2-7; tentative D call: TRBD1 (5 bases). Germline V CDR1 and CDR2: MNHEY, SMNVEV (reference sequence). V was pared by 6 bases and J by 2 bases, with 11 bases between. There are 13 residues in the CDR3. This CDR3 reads CASSLQGTYEQYF. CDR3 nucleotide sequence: TGTGCCAGCAGCCTTCAGGGAACCTACGAGCAGTACTTC.

CDR3 amino acids: CASSVPWGGDTEAFF. The CDR3 region has the DNA TGTGCCAGCAGTGTACCTTGGGGGGGGGACACTGAAGCTTTCTTT. The V call is TRBV28, the J call TRBJ1-1, with TRBD1 as a possible D gene (5 bases). In germline, CDR1 is MDHEN, CDR2 SYDVKM. Trimming took 5 bases from V and 3 from J, leaving 16 bases between them. The CDR3 totals 15 residues. Full variable domain (missing parts from reference TRBV28 and TRBJ1-1): DVKVTQSSRYLVKRTGEKVFLECVQDMDHENMFWYRQDPGLGLRLIYFSYDVKMKEKGDIPEGYSVSREKKERFSLILESASTNQTSMYLCASSVPWGGDTEAFFGQGTRLTVV.